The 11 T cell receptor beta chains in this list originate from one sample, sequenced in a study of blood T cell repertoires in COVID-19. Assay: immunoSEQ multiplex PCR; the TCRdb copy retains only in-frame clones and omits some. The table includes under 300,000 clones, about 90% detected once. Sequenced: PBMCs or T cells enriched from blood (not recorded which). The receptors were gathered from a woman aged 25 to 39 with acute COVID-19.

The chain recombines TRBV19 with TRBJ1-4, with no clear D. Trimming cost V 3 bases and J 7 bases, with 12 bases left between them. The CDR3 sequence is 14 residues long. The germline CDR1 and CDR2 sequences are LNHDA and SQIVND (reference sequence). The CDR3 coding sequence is TGTGCCAGTAGTATCTCTGCGAGTACTGAAAAACTGTTTTTT. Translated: CASSISASTEKLFF.

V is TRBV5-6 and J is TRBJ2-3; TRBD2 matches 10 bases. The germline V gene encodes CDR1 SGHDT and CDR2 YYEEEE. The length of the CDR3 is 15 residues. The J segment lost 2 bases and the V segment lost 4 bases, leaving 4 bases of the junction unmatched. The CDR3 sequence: CASSEGLALTDTQYF. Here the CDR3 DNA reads TGTGCCAGCAGCGAGGGACTAGCGCTCACAGATACGCAGTATTTT.

The CDR3 here is CATSRDRNQPQHF. DNA of the CDR3: TGTGCCACCAGCAGGGACAGAAATCAGCCCCAGCATTTT. This chain joins TRBV15 and TRBJ1-5; TRBD1 is a possible D gene (6 bases). Germline CDR1 is LNHNV and CDR2 is YYDKDF (reference sequence). The CDR3 runs 13 residues. V shed 3 bases and J shed 4 bases, with 7 bases lying between them.

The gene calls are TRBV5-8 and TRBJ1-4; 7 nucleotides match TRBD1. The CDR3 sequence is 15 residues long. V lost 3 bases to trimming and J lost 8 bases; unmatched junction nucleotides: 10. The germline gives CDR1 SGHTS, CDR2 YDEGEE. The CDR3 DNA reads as TGTGCCAGCAGCTCAATCCGACAGGGAAGGGAAAAACTGTTTTTT. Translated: CASSSIRQGREKLFF. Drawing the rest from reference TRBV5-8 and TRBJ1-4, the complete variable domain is EAGVTQSPTHLIKTRGQQATLRCSPISGHTSVYWYQQALGLGLQFLLWYDEGEERNRGNFPPRFSGRQFPNYSSELNVNALELEDSALYLCASSSIRQGREKLFFGSGTQLSVL.

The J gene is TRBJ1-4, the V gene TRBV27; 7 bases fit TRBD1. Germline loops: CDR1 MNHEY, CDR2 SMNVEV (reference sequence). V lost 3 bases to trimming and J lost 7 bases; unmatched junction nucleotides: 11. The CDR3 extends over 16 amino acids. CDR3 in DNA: TGTGCCAGCAGTTTCTCCCCGACAGGGTCCGTTGAAAAACTGTTTTTT. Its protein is CASSFSPTGSVEKLFF.

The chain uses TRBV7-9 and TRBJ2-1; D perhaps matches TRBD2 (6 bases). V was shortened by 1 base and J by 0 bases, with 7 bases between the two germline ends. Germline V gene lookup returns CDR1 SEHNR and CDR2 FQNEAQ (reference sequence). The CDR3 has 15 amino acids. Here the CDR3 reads CASSLVGSSYNEQFF. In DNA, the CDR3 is TGTGCCAGCAGCTTAGTCGGGAGCTCCTACAATGAGCAGTTCTTC.

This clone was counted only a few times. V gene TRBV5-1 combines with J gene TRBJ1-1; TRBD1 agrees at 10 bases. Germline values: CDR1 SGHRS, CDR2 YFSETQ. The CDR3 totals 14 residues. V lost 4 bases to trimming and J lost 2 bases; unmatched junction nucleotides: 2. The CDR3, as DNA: TGCGCCAGCAGCACGACAGGGGGCAACACTGAAGCTTTCTTT. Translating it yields CASSTTGGNTEAFF.

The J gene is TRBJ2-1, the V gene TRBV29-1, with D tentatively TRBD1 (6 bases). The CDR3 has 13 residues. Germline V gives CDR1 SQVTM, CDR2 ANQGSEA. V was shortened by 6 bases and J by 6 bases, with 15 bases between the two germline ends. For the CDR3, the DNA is TGCAGCGTGGGCTGGGGGCTAGGCAATGAGCAGTTCTTC. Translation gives CSVGWGLGNEQFF.

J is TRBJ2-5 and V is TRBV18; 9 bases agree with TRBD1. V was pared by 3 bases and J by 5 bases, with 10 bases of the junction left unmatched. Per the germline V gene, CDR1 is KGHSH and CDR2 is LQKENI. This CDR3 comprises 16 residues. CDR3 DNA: TGTGCCAGCTCACCGTTACCCGGGACAGGGAGGGAGACCCAGTACTTC. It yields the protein CASSPLPGTGRETQYF.

CDR3 region: CASMEVAGVSTEAFF. CDR3 bases: TGTGCCAGCATGGAGGTAGCCGGGGTCAGCACTGAAGCTTTCTTT. The chain combines TRBV11-3 with TRBJ1-1; no clear D gene. Germline V gene data show CDR1 as SGHNT and CDR2 as YENEEA. V was shortened by 7 bases and J by 4 bases, with 19 bases between the two germline ends. The CDR3 is made up of 15 amino acids.

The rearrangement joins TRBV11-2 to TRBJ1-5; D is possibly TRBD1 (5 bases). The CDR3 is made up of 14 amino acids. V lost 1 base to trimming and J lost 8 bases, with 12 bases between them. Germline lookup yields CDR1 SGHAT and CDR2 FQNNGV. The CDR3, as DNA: TGTGCCAGCAGCTTAGGGGACGGGGGTGAGCCCCAGCATTTT. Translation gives CASSLGDGGEPQHF.